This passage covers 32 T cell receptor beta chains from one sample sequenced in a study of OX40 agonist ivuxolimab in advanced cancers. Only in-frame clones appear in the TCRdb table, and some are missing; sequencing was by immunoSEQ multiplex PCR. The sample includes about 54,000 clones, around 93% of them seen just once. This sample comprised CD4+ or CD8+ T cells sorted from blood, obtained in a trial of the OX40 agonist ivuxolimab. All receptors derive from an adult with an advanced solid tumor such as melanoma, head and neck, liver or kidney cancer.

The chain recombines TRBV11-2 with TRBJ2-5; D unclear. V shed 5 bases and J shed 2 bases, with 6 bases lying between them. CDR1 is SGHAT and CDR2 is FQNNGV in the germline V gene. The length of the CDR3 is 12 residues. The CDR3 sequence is CASSLKQETQYF. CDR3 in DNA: TGTGCCAGCAGCCTAAAGCAAGAGACCCAGTACTTC.

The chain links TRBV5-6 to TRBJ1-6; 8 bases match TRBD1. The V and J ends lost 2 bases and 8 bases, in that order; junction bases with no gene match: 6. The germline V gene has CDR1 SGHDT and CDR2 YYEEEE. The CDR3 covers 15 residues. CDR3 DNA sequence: TGTGCCAGCAGCTTACGGGCAGGGGGCGATTCACCCCTCCACTTT. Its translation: CASSLRAGGDSPLHF. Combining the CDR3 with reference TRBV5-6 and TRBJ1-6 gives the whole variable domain DAGVTQSPTHLIKTRGQQVTLRCSPKSGHDTVSWYQQALGQGPQFIFQYYEEEERQRGNFPDRFSGHQFPNYSSELNVNALLLGDSALYLCASSLRAGGDSPLHFGNGTRLTVT.

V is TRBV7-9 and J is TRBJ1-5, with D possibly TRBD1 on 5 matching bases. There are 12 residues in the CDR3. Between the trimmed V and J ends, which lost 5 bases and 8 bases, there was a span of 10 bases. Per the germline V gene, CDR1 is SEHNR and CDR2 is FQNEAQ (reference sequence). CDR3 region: CASSLDSKPQHF. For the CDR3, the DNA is TGTGCCAGCAGCCTCGACAGTAAGCCCCAGCATTTT. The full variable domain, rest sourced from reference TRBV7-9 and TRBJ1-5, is DTGVSQNPRHKITKRGQNVTFRCDPISEHNRLYWYRQTLGQGPEFLTYFQNEAQLEKSRLLSDRFSAERPKGSFSTLEIQRTEQGDSAMYLCASSLDSKPQHFGDGTRLSIL.

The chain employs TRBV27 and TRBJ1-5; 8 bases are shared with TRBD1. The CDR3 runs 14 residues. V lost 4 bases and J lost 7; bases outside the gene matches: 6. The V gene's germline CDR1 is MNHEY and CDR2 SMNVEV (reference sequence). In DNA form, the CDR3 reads TGTGCCAGCAGTTGGCAGGGGGCGGGACAGCCCCAGCATTTT. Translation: CASSWQGAGQPQHF.

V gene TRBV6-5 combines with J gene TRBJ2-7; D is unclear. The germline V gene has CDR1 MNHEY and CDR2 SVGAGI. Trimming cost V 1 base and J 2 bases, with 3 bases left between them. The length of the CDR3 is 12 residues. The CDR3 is CASSYYTYEQYF. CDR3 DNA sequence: TGTGCCAGCAGTTACTACACCTACGAGCAGTACTTC.

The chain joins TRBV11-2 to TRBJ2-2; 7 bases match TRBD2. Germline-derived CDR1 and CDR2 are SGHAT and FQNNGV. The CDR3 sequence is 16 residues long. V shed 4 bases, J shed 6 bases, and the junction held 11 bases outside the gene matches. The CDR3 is CASSSQTSRAPGELFF. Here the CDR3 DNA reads TGTGCCAGCAGCTCCCAGACTAGCAGGGCTCCCGGGGAGCTGTTTTTT.

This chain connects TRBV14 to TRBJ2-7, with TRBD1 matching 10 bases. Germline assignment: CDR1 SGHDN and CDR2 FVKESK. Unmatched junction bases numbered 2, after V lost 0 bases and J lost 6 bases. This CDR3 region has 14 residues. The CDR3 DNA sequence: TGTGCCAGCAGCCAAGATGACAGGGGGCGCGAGCAGTACTTC. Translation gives CASSQDDRGREQYF.

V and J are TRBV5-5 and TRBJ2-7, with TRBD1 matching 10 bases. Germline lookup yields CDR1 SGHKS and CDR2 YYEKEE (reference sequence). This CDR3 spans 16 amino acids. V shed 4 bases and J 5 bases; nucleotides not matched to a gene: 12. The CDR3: CASSLDMGQGQHEQYF. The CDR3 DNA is TGTGCCAGCAGCCTGGACATGGGACAGGGGCAACACGAGCAGTACTTC.

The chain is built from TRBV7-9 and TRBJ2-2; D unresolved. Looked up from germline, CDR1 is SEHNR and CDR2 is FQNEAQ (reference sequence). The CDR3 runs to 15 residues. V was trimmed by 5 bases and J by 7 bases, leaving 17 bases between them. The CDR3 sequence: CASSPRIGRIGELFF. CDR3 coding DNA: TGTGCCAGCAGCCCTCGGATTGGTAGAATCGGGGAGCTGTTTTTT.

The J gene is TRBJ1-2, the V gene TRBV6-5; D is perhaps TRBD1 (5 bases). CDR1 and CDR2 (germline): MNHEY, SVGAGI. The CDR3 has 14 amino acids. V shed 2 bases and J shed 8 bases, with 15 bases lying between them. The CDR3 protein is CASSYEQGALGYTF. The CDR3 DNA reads TGTGCCAGCAGTTACGAGCAGGGTGCTCTCGGCTACACCTTC.

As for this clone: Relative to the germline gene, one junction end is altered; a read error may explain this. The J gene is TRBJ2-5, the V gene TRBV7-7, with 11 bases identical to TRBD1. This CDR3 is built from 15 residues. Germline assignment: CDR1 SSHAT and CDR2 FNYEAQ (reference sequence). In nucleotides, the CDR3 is TGTGCTAGCAGCGAAAAGGGGGACAGGGGGGAGACCCAGTACTTC. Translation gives CASSEKGDRGETQYF.

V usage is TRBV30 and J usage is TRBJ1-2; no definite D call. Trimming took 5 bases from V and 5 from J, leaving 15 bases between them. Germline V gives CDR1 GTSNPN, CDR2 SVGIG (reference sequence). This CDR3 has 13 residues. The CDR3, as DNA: TGTGCCTGGTCCCGGATACCAACTTATGGCTACACCTTC. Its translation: CAWSRIPTYGYTF.

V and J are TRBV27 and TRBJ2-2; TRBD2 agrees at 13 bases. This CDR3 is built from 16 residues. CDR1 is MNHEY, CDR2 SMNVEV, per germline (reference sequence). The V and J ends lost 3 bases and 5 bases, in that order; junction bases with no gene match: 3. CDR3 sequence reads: CASSFVLAGGTGELFF. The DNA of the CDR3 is TGTGCCAGCAGTTTCGTACTAGCGGGAGGGACCGGGGAGCTGTTTTTT.

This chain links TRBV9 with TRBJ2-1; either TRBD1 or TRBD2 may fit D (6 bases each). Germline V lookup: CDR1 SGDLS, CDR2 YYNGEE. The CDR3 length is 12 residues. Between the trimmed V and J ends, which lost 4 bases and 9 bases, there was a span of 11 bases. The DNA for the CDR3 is TGTGCCAGCAGCCGGGGGCCCGGTGAGCAGTTCTTC. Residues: CASSRGPGEQFF.

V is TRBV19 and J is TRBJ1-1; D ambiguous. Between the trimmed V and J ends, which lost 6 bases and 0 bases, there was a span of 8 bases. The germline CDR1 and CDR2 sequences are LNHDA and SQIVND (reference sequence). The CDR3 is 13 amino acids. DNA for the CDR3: TGTGCCAGTAGCCACACTATGAACACTGAAGCTTTCTTT. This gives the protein CASSHTMNTEAFF.

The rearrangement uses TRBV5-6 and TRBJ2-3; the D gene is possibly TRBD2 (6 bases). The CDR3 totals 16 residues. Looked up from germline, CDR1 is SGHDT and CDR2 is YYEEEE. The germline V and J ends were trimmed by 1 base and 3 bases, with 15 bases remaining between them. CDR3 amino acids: CASSLWGTLFTDTQYF. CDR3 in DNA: TGTGCCAGCAGCTTGTGGGGGACTTTATTTACAGATACGCAGTATTTT.

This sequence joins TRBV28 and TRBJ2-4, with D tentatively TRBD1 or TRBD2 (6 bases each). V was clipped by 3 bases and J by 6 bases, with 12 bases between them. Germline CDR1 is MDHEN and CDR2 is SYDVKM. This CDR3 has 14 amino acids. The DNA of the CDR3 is TGTGCCAGCAGTTTCAGGGGCGGGATAAACATTCAGTACTTC. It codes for CASSFRGGINIQYF.

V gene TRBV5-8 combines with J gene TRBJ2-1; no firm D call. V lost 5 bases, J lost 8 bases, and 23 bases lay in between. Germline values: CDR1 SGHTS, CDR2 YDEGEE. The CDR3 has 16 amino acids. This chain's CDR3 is CASSSNQILPTDEQFF. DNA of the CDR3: TGTGCCAGCAGTTCAAACCAGATACTCCCAACGGATGAGCAGTTCTTC.

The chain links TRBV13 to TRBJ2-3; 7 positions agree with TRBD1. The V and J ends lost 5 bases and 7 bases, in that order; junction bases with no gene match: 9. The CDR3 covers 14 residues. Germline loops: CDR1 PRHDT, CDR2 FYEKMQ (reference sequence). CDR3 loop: CASSDTRQGYTQYF. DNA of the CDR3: TGTGCCAGCAGCGATACAAGACAGGGTTATACGCAGTATTTT.

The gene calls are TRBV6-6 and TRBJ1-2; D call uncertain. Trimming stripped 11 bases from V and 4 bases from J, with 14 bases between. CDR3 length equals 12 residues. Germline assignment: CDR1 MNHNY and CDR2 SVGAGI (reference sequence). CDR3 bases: TGTGCCTCTCTCGGCGGCCGCTATGGCTACACCTTC. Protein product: CASLGGRYGYTF.

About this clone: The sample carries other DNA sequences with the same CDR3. The CDR3 coding sequence is TGTGCCAGCAGTACCGCGACAGATACATTGAACACTGAAGCTTTCTTT. Translated, it gives CASSTATDTLNTEAFF. The chain links TRBV2 to TRBJ1-1; possible D gene TRBD1, 5 bases. The CDR3 sequence is 16 residues long. With 5 bases removed from V and 0 bases from J, the gap between germline ends came to 16 bases. Germline lookup yields CDR1 SNHLY and CDR2 FYNNEI.

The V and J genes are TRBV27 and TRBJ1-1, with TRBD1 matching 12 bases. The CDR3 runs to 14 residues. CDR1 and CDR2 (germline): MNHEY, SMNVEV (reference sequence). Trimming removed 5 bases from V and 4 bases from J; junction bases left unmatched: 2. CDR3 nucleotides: TGTGCCAGCAGTCGGGACAGGGGGCTCACTGAAGCTTTCTTT. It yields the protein CASSRDRGLTEAFF.

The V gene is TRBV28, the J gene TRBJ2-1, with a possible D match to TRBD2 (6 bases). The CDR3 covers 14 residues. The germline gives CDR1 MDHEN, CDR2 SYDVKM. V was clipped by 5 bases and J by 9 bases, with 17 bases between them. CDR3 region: CASSLGRRGVEQFF. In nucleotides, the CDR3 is TGTGCCAGCAGTCTTGGGAGGAGAGGAGTTGAGCAGTTCTTC.

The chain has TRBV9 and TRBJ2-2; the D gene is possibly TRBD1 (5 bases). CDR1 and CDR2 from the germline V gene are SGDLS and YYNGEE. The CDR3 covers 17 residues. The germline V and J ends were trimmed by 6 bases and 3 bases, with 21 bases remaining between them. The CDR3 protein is CASNSRVDRGYTGELFF. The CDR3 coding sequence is TGTGCCAGCAACTCACGAGTAGATAGGGGATACACCGGGGAGCTGTTTTTT.

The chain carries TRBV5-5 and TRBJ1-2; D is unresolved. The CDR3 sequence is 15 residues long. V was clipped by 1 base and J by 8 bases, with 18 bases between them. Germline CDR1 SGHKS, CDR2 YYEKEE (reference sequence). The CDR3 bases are TGTGCCAGCAGCTTGTACGGGGATCCAACCGCGGGCTACACCTTC. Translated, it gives CASSLYGDPTAGYTF.

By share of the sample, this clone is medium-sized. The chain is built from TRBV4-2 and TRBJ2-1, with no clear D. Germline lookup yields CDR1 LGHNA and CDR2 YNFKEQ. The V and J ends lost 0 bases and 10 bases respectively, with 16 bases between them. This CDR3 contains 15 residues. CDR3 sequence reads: CASSQDKSGIQEQFF. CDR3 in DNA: TGTGCCAGCAGCCAAGATAAGTCAGGTATTCAGGAGCAGTTCTTC.

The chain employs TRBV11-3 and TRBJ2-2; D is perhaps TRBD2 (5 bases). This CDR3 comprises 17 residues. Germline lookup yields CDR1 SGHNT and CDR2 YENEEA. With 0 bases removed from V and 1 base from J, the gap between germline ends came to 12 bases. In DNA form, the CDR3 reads TGTGCCAGCAGCTTAGATCCCCAAAGCGGGAACACCGGGGAGCTGTTTTTT. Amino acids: CASSLDPQSGNTGELFF.

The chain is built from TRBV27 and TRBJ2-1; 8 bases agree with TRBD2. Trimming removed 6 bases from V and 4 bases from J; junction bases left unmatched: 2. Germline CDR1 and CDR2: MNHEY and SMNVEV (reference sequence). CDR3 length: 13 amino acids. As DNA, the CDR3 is TGTGCCAGCAGACTAGCGGAGTACAATGAGCAGTTCTTC. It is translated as CASRLAEYNEQFF.

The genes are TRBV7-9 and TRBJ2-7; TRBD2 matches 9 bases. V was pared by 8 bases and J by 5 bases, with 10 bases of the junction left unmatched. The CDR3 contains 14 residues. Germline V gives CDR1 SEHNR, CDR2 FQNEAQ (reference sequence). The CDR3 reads CASALSGRTHEQYF. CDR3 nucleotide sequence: TGTGCCAGCGCCCTTAGCGGGAGAACCCACGAGCAGTACTTC. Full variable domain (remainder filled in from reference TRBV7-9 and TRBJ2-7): DTGVSQNPRHKITKRGQNVTFRCDPISEHNRLYWYRQTLGQGPEFLTYFQNEAQLEKSRLLSDRFSAERPKGSFSTLEIQRTEQGDSAMYLCASALSGRTHEQYFGPGTRLTVT.

The CDR3 region is CASRPGNTEAFF. The CDR3 DNA reads as TGTGCCAGCCGACCTGGGAACACTGAAGCTTTCTTT. The J gene is TRBJ1-1, the V gene TRBV6-5; no firm D call. Germline V gene data show CDR1 as MNHEY and CDR2 as SVGAGI. This CDR3 is 12 amino acids long. The V end lost 8 bases, the J end lost 1 base, and 8 bases lay between the germline ends.

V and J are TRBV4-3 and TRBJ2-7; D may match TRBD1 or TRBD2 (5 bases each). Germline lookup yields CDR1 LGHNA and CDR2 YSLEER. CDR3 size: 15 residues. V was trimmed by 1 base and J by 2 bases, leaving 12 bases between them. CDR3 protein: CASSQAWQGAYEQYF. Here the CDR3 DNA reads TGCGCCAGCAGCCAAGCCTGGCAGGGAGCCTACGAGCAGTACTTC.

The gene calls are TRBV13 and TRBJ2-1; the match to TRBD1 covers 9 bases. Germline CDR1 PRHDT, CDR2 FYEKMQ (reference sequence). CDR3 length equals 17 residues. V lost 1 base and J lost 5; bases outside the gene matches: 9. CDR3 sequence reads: CASSLDPSGQGNNEQFF. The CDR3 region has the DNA TGTGCCAGCAGCTTAGACCCTTCGGGACAGGGTAACAATGAGCAGTTCTTC.